This entry concerns a single T cell receptor (beta chain). Its target antigen remains unknown. No much larger clonotype is one base removed from it; base qualities were not supplied. These data come from a study of blood T cell repertoires in COVID-19 (dated by TCRdb to about 2020). For the wider study: Samples from collaborators originated in the United States, Italy and Spain and spanned both the acute and convalescent phases of COVID-19. The material from the prospective study consisted of cDNA or gDNA derived from T cells, B-cell-depleted T cells, or PBMCs. Nearly every sample came with metadata listing a de-identified subject ID, COVID-19 status, age in years and sex. Deeply sampled blood TCRbeta repertoires from subjects exposed to, actively infected with, or recovered from COVID-19 were included in the dataset. HLA class I and class II types, where available, came from metadata supplied by the sample provider rather than from assay-based typing. The repertoires were released in a freely available public database meant as a resource for research on the immune response to SARS-CoV-2. Samples came from the ongoing ImmuneRACE study (first 160 participants) plus 1,254 subjects from 6 global collaborators.

TCRbeta CDR3 regions were amplified from genomic DNA using the immunoSEQ Assay, a bias-controlled multiplex PCR. Under the source paper's analysis protocol: The number of nucleated cells in each sample was estimated by amplification of reference gene primers within the assay. Sequence reads were collapsed and filtered to measure the absolute abundance of every unique TCRbeta CDR3 rearrangement. For each sample, productive Simpson clonality was calculated as the square root of Simpson's diversity index over productive rearrangements. This immuneACCESS table, as held by TCRdb, lists in-frame sequences with V and J called but not all clones. Of the missing ones, under half trace to an unresolved V gene in checked studies; the others have no known cause. Clone size and the V and J calls come from that table; the DNA yielded D and trimming. Recorded for this sample are hundreds of thousands of clones; 70% to 90% of them occurred a single time. In total, the top ten clones hold around 0.8% of the sample.

Participants in the prospective study were aged about 18 to 95 years, lived in some 24 United States geographic areas, and enrolled through a virtual design. Cohort assignment in the prospective study relied on participant-reported clinical history from a screening survey and a study questionnaire. Exposed participants had been in contact, within 2 weeks of entering the study, with a person who had a PCR-confirmed or clinician-diagnosed case of COVID-19. Each participant in the prospective study had whole blood, serum and a nasopharyngeal or oropharyngeal swab collected by mobile phlebotomists. Participants in the prospective study had the option to provide additional blood draws and questionnaires over an approximately 2-month period. Before DNA extraction, prospective study blood samples were shipped either frozen or at room temperature. Beyond this particular receptor, the publication reports: The amount of clinical and demographic metadata varied by source and participant and was provided uncurated.

Counted from cysteine to phenylalanine, this CDR3 has 14 amino acids. Left in the record is the CDR3 DNA by itself, 42 bases read in frame from the first base. CDR1 and CDR2, per the germline V gene, are MDHEN and SYDVKM. V is cut back by 8 bases and J by 1 base, with 3 bases in the junction unmatched. The rearranged segments are TRBV28 and TRBJ2-2; TRBD1 matches 8 bases in the middle. Material: PBMCs or T cells enriched from blood (not recorded which). The source of this sequence is a middle-aged man who had been exposed to COVID-19. CDR3 protein: CASLGTGNTGELFF. The sequence in DNA is TGTGCCAGCCTCGGGACAGGGAACACCGGGGAGCTGTTTTTT. With the portions outside the CDR3 filled from the reference TRBV28 and TRBJ2-2 genes, the complete variable region becomes DVKVTQSSRYLVKRTGEKVFLECVQDMDHENMFWYRQDPGLGLRLIYFSYDVKMKEKGDIPEGYSVSREKKERFSLILESASTNQTSMYLCASLGTGNTGELFFGEGSRLTVL.